Listed below are T cell receptor beta chains from one sample, sequenced in a study of blood T cell repertoires in COVID-19. The table came from immunoSEQ multiplex PCR; TCRdb's copy has only in-frame clones and leaves some out. The sample contains a few hundred thousand clones, 80% of which appear only once. Sequencing was done on a sample of PBMCs or T cells enriched from blood (not recorded which). All receptors come from a man younger than 45 with acute COVID-19. CDR3s include the opening cysteine and the closing phenylalanine or tryptophan. The D gene is left open where the match is weak. Where a row states a size, it is once, few, many or the class of an expanded clone; other rows omit it.

TRBJ1-2,TRBV6-1,-,TRBD1,TGTGCCAGCAGTGAAGAACAGGGGGCGCTTCCCCGCTACACCTTC,CASSEEQGALPRYTF
TRBJ1-6,TRBV28,-,-,TGTGCCAGCAGTTTTGAGGATTCACCCCTCCACTTT,CASSFEDSPLHF
TRBJ1-6,TRBV6-1,-,-,TGTGCCAGCAGTGAAGGTAGAGTCAATTCACCCCTCCACTTT,CASSEGRVNSPLHF
TRBJ2-6,TRBV29-1,few,-,TGCAGCGTTGAAGGGGGCGCTGGGGCCAACGTCCTGACTTTC,CSVEGGAGANVLTF
TRBJ1-5,TRBV6-5,-,-,TGTGCCAGCAGACCAGAGAGTAGAGGGCCCCAGCATTTT,CASRPESRGPQHF
TRBJ1-6,TRBV18,few,TRBD1,TGTGCCAGCTCATCGACAGGGGATCAGTCACCCCTCCACTTT,CASSSTGDQSPLHF
TRBJ2-3,TRBV3-1/TRBV3-2,-,TRBD1,TGTGCCAGCAGCCCGACCGGGACAGGGACGGCAGATACGCAGTATTTT,CASSPTGTGTADTQYF
TRBJ1-1,TRBV5-1,-,TRBD1,TGCGCCAGCAGCTCCGGACAGGGGAACACTGAAGCTTTCTTT,CASSSGQGNTEAFF
TRBJ1-1,TRBV6-5,-,-,TGTGCCAGCAGTCAGGCGGGCGCAGGGAACACTGAAGCTTTCTTT,CASSQAGAGNTEAFF
TRBJ2-3,TRBV30,-,TRBD1,TGTGCCTGGAGCCGGACAGGGAGCACAGATACGCAGTATTTT,CAWSRTGSTDTQYF
TRBJ2-1,TRBV9,-,-,TGTGCCAGCAGCGTAGGAGGCGTGGGGGGGGCATACAATGAGCAGTTCTTC,CASSVGGVGGAYNEQFF
TRBJ2-3,TRBV11-3,-,-,TGTGCCAGCAGCGAACATCCTAGCAGTAGCACAGATACGCAGTATTTT,CASSEHPSSSTDTQYF
TRBJ2-6,TRBV6-1,-,TRBD1,TGTGCCAGCAGTGCCCTCAGGGGACAGGGGGCCTCTGGGGCCAACGTCCTGACTTTC,CASSALRGQGASGANVLTF
TRBJ1-1,TRBV5-1,-,-,TGCGCCAGCAGCTTGGGCTGGCAAATGAACACTGAAGCTTTCTTT,CASSLGWQMNTEAFF
TRBJ2-7,TRBV2,-,-,TGTGCCAGCAGTGACGGCAGGGGCTCCTACGAGCAGTACTTC,CASSDGRGSYEQYF
TRBJ2-3,TRBV28,-,-,TGTGCCAGCAGTTTATCCAGGTACAGCCCCCCAGATACGCAGTATTTT,CASSLSRYSPPDTQYF
TRBJ2-5,TRBV5-6,once,TRBD2,TGTGCCAGCAGCTTTATCCAGCGGGGGCCGGGAGAGACCCAGTACTTC,CASSFIQRGPGETQYF
TRBJ1-1,TRBV28,-,TRBD1,TGTGCCAGCAGCTACAGGACAGGGGGGGCCGAAGCTTTCTTT,CASSYRTGGAEAFF
TRBJ1-5,TRBV5-1,-,-,TGCGCCAGCAGCTTGGCGGGAGTGGGGAATCAGCCCCAGCATTTT,CASSLAGVGNQPQHF
TRBJ1-3,TRBV19,few,-,TGTGCCAGTAGTAGGGGGGGGCCTGGAAACACCATATATTTT,CASSRGGPGNTIYF
TRBJ2-7,TRBV5-1,-,TRBD2,TGCGCCAGCACTGCCGGGGGGGGCCTCTACGAGCAGTACTTC,CASTAGGGLYEQYF
TRBJ2-3,TRBV5-1,-,-,TGCGCCAGCTCCAGTGGTACCAGCACAGATACGCAGTATTTT,CASSSGTSTDTQYF
TRBJ2-7,TRBV5-6,-,TRBD1,TGTGCCAGCAGCCCCGGGACAGGGAGCTCCTACGAGCAGTACTTC,CASSPGTGSSYEQYF
TRBJ1-3,TRBV6-5,-,-,TGTGCCAGCAGTTACGACAGGAACTCTGGAAACACCATATATTTT,CASSYDRNSGNTIYF
TRBJ2-1,TRBV3-1/TRBV3-2,-,TRBD2,TGTGCCAGCAGCTGGAGCGGGGGGGAACCCTACAATGAGCAGTTCTTC,CASSWSGGEPYNEQFF
TRBJ2-3,TRBV5-1,-,-,TGCGCCAGCAGCTTGACTGATACGCAGTATTTT,CASSLTDTQYF
TRBJ2-1,TRBV28,-,TRBD1,TGTGCCAGCAGTCTTGGGACAGCGACTTTTCTCTCTCTCGAGCAGTTCTTC,CASSLGTATFLSLEQFF
TRBJ2-7,TRBV4-1,-,TRBD2,TGCGCCAGCAGCCAAGGACTAGCGGATTTGTACGAGCAGTACTTC,CASSQGLADLYEQYF
TRBJ1-1,TRBV9,once,-,TGTGCCAGCAGCGTGTCAGGGGTTTTAACTGAAGCTTTCTTT,CASSVSGVLTEAFF
TRBJ1-3,TRBV6-5,-,TRBD1,TGTGCCAGCAGGAGACAGGGGTCTGGAAACACCATATATTTT,CASRRQGSGNTIYF
TRBJ2-1,TRBV27,-,-,TGTGCCAGCAGTTTCCTCTATGAGCAGTTCTTC,CASSFLYEQFF
TRBJ2-1,TRBV2,few,TRBD2,TGTGCCAGCAGCCAGGGAGGGGAGCAGTTCTTC,CASSQGGEQFF
TRBJ1-5,TRBV19,few,-,TGTGCCAGTAGTGTACAGGGCCTCAATCAGCCCCAGCATTTT,CASSVQGLNQPQHF
TRBJ2-5,TRBV5-6,once,-,TGTGCCAGTCAAGCTTGGGGCGGGGTGATACAAGAGACCCAGTACTTC,CASQAWGGVIQETQYF
TRBJ2-3,TRBV7-9,-,-,TGTGCCAGCAGTCGCGACGGGGATACGCAGTATTTT,CASSRDGDTQYF
TRBJ2-1,TRBV12-3/TRBV12-4,-,TRBD2,TGTGCCAGCAAGACTAGCGGGGGGACTGAGCAGTTCTTC,CASKTSGGTEQFF
TRBJ1-2,TRBV28,-,-,TGTGCCAGCAGTTTACTGTACCTGACATATGGCTACACCTTC,CASSLLYLTYGYTF
TRBJ2-1,TRBV12-5,-,TRBD1,TGTGCTAGTTCGAGCCGACAGGGGGCCAATGAGCAGTTCTTC,CASSSRQGANEQFF
TRBJ2-7,TRBV5-1,-,-,TGCGCCAGCAGCGGAGGGTCGAGAGAGACCGAGCAGTACTTC,CASSGGSRETEQYF
TRBJ2-4,TRBV12-3/TRBV12-4,once,-,TGTGCCAGCAGTTTAACCGGGGTCGGCATTCAGTACTTC,CASSLTGVGIQYF
TRBJ1-5,TRBV2,-,-,TGTGCCAGCAGCAGACTTAGCAATCAGCCCCAGCATTTT,CASSRLSNQPQHF
TRBJ2-7,TRBV7-9,-,TRBD2,TGTGCCAGCAGCTGGCCTGGGACTAGCGGCTCCTACGAGCAGTACTTC,CASSWPGTSGSYEQYF
TRBJ1-5,TRBV19,once,-,TGTGCCAGTAGTGACATTAGCAATCAGCCCCAGCATTTT,CASSDISNQPQHF
TRBJ2-5,TRBV7-2,few,TRBD2,TGTGCCAGCAGCTCCGCACGCGGGGGGCAAGAGACCCAGTACTTC,CASSSARGGQETQYF
TRBJ2-7,TRBV27,once,TRBD2,TGTGCCAGCAGTTTGGCTAGCGGGGGCGTCTACGAGCAGTACTTC,CASSLASGGVYEQYF
TRBJ2-5,TRBV3-1/TRBV3-2,-,-,TGTGCCAGCAGCCAAGATTTCAGCGGAGGAATCAAAGAGACCCAGTACTTC,CASSQDFSGGIKETQYF
TRBJ1-4,TRBV18,-,-,TGTGCCAGCTCCCAGGTGTTTAACGAAAAACTGTTTTTT,CASSQVFNEKLFF
TRBJ2-7,TRBV10-3,-,-,TGTGCCATCAGGGAGGGGACTCACTACGAGCAGTACTTC,CAIREGTHYEQYF
TRBJ2-7,TRBV4-1,-,-,TGCGCCAGCAGCCAAGTCGTAGGGGTAGGTGAGCAGTACTTC,CASSQVVGVGEQYF
TRBJ2-3,TRBV6-5,-,TRBD2,TGTGCCAGCAGTTACTCCCTAGCGGACCTATCTTCGACGCAGTATTTT,CASSYSLADLSSTQYF
TRBJ2-7,TRBV2,-,TRBD1,TGTGCCAGCAGAGAACCGGGACAGGGGGCGCGGGAGCAGTACTTC,CASREPGQGAREQYF
TRBJ2-7,TRBV6-5,-,TRBD1,TGTGCCAGCAGGAGCGGACAGGGGGGCGAGCAGTACTTC,CASRSGQGGEQYF
TRBJ2-2,TRBV9,-,-,TGTGCCAGCAGCGTCCGGGACACGACTTACACCGGGGAGCTGTTTTTT,CASSVRDTTYTGELFF
TRBJ1-6,TRBV6-4,-,-,TGTGCCAGCAGTGACAGCCAGCCGAATAGGAGCTCCTATAATTCACCCCTCCACTTT,CASSDSQPNRSSYNSPLHF
TRBJ2-7,TRBV5-4,-,TRBD2,TGTGCCAGCAGCCCCGGGGGGAGAAACGCCTACGAGCAGTACTTC,CASSPGGRNAYEQYF
TRBJ2-3,TRBV11-2,-,-,TGTGCCAGCAGCTTACAGGGGTGGAACACAGATACGCAGTATTTT,CASSLQGWNTDTQYF
TRBJ2-1,TRBV28,-,TRBD2,TGTGCCAGCAGTTTCTCACCTAGCGGGGGAAGAGATGAGCAGTTCTTC,CASSFSPSGGRDEQFF
TRBJ2-1,TRBV5-4,-,TRBD2,TGTGCCAGCAGGACAGGGACTAGCGGAAACAATGAGCAGTTCTTC,CASRTGTSGNNEQFF
TRBJ2-1,TRBV5-1,-,-,TGCGCCAGCAGCTCTGACAGGAACTCCTACAATGAGCAGTTCTTC,CASSSDRNSYNEQFF